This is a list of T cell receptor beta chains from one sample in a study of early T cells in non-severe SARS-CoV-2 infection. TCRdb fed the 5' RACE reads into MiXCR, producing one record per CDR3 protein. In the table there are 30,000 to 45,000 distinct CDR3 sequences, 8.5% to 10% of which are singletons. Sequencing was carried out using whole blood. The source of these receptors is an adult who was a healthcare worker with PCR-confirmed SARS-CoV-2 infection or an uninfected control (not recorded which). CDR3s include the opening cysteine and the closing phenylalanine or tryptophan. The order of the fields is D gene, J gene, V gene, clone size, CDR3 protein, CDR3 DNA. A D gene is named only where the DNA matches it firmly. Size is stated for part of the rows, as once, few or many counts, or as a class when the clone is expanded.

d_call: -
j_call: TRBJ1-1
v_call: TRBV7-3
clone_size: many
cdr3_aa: CASSLGSFTEAFF
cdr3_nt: TGTGCCAGCAGCTTGGGCAGTTTCACTGAAGCTTTCTTT

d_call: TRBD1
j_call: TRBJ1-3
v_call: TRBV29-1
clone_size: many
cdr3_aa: CSGSGQAGNTIYF
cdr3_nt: TGCAGCGGATCAGGACAGGCTGGAAACACCATATATTTT

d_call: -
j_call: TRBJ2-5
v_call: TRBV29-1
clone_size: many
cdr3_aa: CSVDSFQETQYF
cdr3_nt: TGCAGCGTTGACTCCTTCCAAGAGACCCAGTACTTC

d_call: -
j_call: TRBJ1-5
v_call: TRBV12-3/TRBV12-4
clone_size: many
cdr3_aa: CASSFLRGRWSNQPQHF
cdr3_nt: TGTGCCAGCAGTTTCCTCCGGGGGAGGTGGAGCAATCAGCCCCAGCATTTT

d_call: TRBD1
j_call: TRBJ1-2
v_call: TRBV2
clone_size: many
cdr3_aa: CAKNRDRDFDGYTF
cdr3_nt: TGTGCCAAAAACCGGGACAGGGATTTCGATGGCTACACCTTC

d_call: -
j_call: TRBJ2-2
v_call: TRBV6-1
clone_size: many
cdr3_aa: CASSEAGGFGETGELFF
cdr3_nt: TGTGCCAGCAGTGAAGCTGGCGGCTTTGGGGAAACCGGGGAGCTGTTTTTT

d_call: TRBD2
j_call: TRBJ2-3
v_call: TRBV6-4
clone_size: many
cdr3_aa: CASKRTSGVTADTQYF
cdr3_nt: TGTGCCAGCAAGAGGACTAGCGGGGTCACGGCAGATACGCAGTATTTT

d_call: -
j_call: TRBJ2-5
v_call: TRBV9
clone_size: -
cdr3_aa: CASSVRPEVETQYF
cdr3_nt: TGTGCCAGCAGCGTACGGCCCGAGGTAGAGACCCAGTACTTC

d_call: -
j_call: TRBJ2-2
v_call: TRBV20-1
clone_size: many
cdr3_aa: CSARKTGELFF
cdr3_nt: TGCAGTGCTAGAAAAACGGGGGAGCTGTTTTTT

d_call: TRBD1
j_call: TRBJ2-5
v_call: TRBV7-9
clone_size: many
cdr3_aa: CASSSNRGTASGETQYF
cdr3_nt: TGTGCCAGCAGCTCAAACAGGGGTACTGCATCAGGAGAGACCCAGTACTTC

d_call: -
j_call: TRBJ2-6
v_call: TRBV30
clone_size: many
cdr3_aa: CAWSRQPSGANVLTF
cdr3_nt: TGTGCCTGGAGTCGACAGCCCTCTGGGGCCAACGTCCTGACTTTC

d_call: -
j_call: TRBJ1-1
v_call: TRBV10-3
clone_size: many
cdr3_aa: CAISEYAPGAEAFF
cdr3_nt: TGTGCCATCAGTGAGTACGCCCCGGGCGCTGAAGCTTTCTTT

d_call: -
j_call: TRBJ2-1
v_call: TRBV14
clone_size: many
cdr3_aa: CASSPGNLYNEQFF
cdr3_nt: TGTGCCAGCAGCCCCGGGAATCTCTACAATGAGCAGTTCTTC

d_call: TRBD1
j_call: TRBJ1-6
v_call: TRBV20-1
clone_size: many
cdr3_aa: CSAHGQGDSPLHF
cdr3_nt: TGCAGTGCCCATGGACAGGGCGATTCACCCCTCCACTTT

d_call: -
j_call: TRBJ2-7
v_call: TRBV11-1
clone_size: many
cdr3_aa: CASSLAGDNSYEQYF
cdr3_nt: TGTGCCAGCAGCTTAGCGGGGGATAACTCCTACGAGCAGTACTTC

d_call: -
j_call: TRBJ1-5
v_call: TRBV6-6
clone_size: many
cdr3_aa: CASSYSAGEQPQHF
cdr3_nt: TGTGCCAGCAGTTACTCGGCAGGGGAGCAGCCCCAGCATTTT

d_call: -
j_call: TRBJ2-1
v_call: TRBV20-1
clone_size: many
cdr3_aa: CSAGGRSSYNEQFF
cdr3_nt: TGCAGTGCCGGGGGTCGTAGCTCCTACAATGAGCAGTTCTTC

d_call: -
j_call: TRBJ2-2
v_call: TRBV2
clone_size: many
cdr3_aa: CASSDQGLAGTGELFF
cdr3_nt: TGTGCCAGCAGTGACCAGGGGCTAGCCGGCACCGGGGAGCTGTTTTTT

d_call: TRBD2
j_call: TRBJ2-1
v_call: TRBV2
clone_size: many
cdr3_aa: CASRISGGRGGEQFF
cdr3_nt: TGTGCCAGCAGGATTAGCGGGGGTAGGGGAGGCGAGCAGTTCTTC

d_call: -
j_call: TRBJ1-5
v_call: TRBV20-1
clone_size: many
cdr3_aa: CSARGAGNQPQHF
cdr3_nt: TGCAGTGCTCGGGGGGCGGGCAATCAGCCCCAGCATTTT

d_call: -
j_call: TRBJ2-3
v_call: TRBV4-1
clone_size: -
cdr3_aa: CASRTGSTDTQYF
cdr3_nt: TGCGCCAGCAGAACCGGCAGCACAGATACGCAGTATTTT

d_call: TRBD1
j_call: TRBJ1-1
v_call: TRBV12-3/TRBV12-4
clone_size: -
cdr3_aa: CASKEGQPNTEAFF
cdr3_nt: TGTGCCAGCAAAGAGGGACAGCCGAACACTGAAGCTTTCTTT

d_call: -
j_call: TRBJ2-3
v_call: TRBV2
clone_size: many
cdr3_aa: CASSDKRGTDTQYF
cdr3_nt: TGTGCCAGCAGTGATAAGAGAGGCACAGATACGCAGTATTTT

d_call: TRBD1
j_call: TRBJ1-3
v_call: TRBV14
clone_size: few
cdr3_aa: CASSRDSYSGNTIYF
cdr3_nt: TGTGCCAGCAGCCGGGACAGTTACTCTGGAAACACCATATATTTT

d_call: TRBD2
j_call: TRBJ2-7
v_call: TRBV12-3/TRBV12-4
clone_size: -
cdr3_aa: CASSQAGASYEQYF
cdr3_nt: TGTGCCAGCAGTCAAGCGGGAGCTTCCTACGAGCAGTACTTC

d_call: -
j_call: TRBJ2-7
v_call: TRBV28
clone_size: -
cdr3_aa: CASRPPGHYSYEQYF
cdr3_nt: TGTGCCAGCAGACCTCCCGGACATTACTCCTACGAGCAGTACTTC

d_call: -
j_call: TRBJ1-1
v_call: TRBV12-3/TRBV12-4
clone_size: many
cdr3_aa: CASSFVGSPPLEAFF
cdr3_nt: TGTGCCAGCAGTTTTGTGGGGTCCCCTCCTCTTGAAGCTTTCTTT

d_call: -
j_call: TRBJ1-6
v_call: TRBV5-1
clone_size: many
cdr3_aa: CASRDFNNSPLHF
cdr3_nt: TGCGCCAGCAGGGACTTCAACAATTCACCCCTCCACTTT

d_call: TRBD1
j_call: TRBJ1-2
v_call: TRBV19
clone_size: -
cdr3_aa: CASSAHSGTGGGYTF
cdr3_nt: TGTGCCAGTAGTGCCCATTCCGGGACAGGAGGTGGCTACACCTTC

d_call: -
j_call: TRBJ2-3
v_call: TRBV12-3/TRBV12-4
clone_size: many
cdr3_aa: CASSFGGSSTDTQYF
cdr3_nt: TGTGCCAGCAGTTTTGGGGGGAGTAGTACAGATACGCAGTATTTT

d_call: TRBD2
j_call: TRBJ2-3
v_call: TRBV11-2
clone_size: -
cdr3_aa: CASSLRRGGSTDTQYF
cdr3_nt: TGTGCCAGCAGCTTGAGACGCGGGGGGAGCACAGATACGCAGTATTTT

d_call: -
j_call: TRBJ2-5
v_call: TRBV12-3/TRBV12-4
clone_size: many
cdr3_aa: CASSSVKETQYF
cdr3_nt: TGTGCCAGCAGTTCGGTAAAAGAGACCCAGTACTTC

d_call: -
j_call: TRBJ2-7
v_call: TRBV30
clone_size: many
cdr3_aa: CAWTRGGGYEQYF
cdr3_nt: TGTGCCTGGACGCGAGGGGGTGGTTACGAGCAGTACTTC

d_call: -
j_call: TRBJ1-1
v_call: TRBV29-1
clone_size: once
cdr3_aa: CSVDMSTEAFF
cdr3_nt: TGCAGCGTTGATATGAGCACTGAAGCTTTCTTT

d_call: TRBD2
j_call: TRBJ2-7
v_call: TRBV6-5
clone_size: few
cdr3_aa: CASSLTSGGSYEQYF
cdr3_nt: TGTGCCAGCAGCTTGACTAGCGGGGGGAGTTACGAGCAGTACTTC

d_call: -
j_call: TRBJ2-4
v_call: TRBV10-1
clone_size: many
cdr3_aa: CASSADGAKNIQYF
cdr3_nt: TGCGCCAGCAGTGCGGACGGGGCCAAAAACATTCAGTACTTC

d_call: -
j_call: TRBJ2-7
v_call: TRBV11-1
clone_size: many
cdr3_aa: CASSIDRSNLEQYF
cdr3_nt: TGTGCCAGCAGCATCGACAGGTCCAATCTCGAGCAGTACTTC

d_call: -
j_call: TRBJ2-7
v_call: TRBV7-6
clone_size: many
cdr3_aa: CASSLGEGIVNEQYF
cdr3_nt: TGTGCCAGCAGCTTAGGTGAAGGGATTGTCAACGAGCAGTACTTC

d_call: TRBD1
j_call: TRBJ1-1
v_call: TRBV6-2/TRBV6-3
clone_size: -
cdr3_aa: CASRYRGSTEAFF
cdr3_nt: TGTGCCAGCAGGTACAGGGGTAGTACTGAAGCTTTCTTT

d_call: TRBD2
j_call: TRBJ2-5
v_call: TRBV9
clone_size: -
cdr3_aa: CASSVEGGGLKETQYF
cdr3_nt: TGTGCCAGCAGCGTAGAAGGCGGGGGTCTGAAAGAGACCCAGTACTTC

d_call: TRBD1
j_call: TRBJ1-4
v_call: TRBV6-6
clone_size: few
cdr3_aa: CASSFRQGNEKLFF
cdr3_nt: TGTGCCAGCAGTTTTCGACAGGGAAATGAAAAACTGTTTTTT

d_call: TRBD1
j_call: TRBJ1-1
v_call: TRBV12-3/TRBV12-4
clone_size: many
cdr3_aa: CASTKTGGFTEAFF
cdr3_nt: TGTGCCAGCACCAAGACAGGGGGATTCACTGAAGCTTTCTTT

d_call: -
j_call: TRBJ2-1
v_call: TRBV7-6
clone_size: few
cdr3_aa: CASSWGSQGEQFF
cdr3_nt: TGTGCCAGCAGCTGGGGGAGTCAGGGTGAGCAGTTCTTC

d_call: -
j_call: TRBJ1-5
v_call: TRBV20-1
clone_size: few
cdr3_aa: CSARAERSNQPQHF
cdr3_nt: TGCAGTGCTAGGGCTGAGCGTAGCAATCAGCCCCAGCATTTT

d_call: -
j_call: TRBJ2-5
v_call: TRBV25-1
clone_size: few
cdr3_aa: CASSPSDF
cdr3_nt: TGTGCCAGCAGTCCTTCTGACTTC

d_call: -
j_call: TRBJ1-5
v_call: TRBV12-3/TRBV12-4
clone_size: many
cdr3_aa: CASSLSQGRGNQPQHF
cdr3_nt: TGTGCCAGCAGTTTATCACAGGGTAGAGGCAATCAGCCCCAGCATTTT

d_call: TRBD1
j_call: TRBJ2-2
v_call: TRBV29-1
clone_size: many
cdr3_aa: CSVDPGGANTGELFF
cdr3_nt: TGCAGCGTTGACCCAGGGGGCGCGAACACCGGGGAGCTGTTTTTT

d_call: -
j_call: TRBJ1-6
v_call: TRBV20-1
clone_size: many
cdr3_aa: CSEREGNARQGSLHF
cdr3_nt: TGCAGTGAAAGAGAGGGGAACGCACGGCAGGGATCCCTCCACTTT

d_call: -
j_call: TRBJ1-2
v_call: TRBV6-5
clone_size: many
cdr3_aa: CASSYQQTNYGYTF
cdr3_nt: TGTGCCAGCAGTTATCAACAGACTAACTATGGCTACACCTTC

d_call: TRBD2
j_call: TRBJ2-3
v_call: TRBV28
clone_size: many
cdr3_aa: CASSKASGGRYTQYF
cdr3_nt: TGTGCCAGCAGTAAGGCTAGCGGGGGAAGGTATACGCAGTATTTT

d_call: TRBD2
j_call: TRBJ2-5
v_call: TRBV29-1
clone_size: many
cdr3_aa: CSVASGGVQETQYF
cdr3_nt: TGCAGCGTCGCTAGCGGGGGGGTGCAAGAGACCCAGTACTTC

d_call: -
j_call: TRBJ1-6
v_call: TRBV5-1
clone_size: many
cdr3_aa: CASSLEGPNSPLHF
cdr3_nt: TGCGCCAGCAGCTTGGAAGGGCCTAATTCACCCCTCCACTTT

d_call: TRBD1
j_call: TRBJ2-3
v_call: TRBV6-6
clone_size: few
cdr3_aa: CASSYWDSTDTQYF
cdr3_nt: TGTGCCAGCAGTTACTGGGACAGTACAGATACGCAGTATTTT

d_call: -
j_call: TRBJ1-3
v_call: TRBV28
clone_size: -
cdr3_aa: CASSFPRLSGNTIYF
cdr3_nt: TGTGCCAGCAGTTTTCCAAGACTCTCTGGAAACACCATATATTTT

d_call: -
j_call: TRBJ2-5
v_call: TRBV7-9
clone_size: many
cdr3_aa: CASSLGNGAETQYF
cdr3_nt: TGTGCCAGCAGCTTAGGCAATGGGGCAGAGACCCAGTACTTC